A selection of T cell receptor beta chains follows, all from one sample in a study of cytomegalovirus exposure and HLA in healthy donors. TCRdb's copy holds only in-frame clones and misses some; the assay was immunoSEQ multiplex PCR. The sample lists about 140,000 clones; roughly 76% were seen once. Sample: PBMCs. Receptor source: a woman between 40 and 55 years old in good health and CMV-seronegative. Both conserved end residues are part of each CDR3. Each record gives: V gene, clone size, D gene, J gene, CDR3 DNA, CDR3 protein. The D gene is left open where the match is weak. The listing skips clone size in some rows; elsewhere it reads once, few, many or a size class.

v_gene: TRBV9
abundance: -
d_gene: TRBD2
j_gene: TRBJ2-7
CDR3nt: TGTGCCAGCAGCCGGGAGGGGAGAAGCGAGCAGTACTTC
CDR3aa: CASSREGRSEQYF

v_gene: TRBV6-5
abundance: -
d_gene: -
j_gene: TRBJ2-2
CDR3nt: TGTGCCAGCAGTTACCTGAACACCGGGGAGCTGTTTTTT
CDR3aa: CASSYLNTGELFF

v_gene: TRBV11-3
abundance: -
d_gene: -
j_gene: TRBJ2-7
CDR3nt: TGTGCCAGCAGCGAGGAGCAGGGCTACGAGCAGTACTTC
CDR3aa: CASSEEQGYEQYF

v_gene: TRBV19
abundance: -
d_gene: TRBD1
j_gene: TRBJ1-2
CDR3nt: TGTGCCAGTAGTATTGCGACAGGGAGTGACTATGGCTACACCTTC
CDR3aa: CASSIATGSDYGYTF

v_gene: TRBV4-2
abundance: -
d_gene: TRBD2
j_gene: TRBJ2-7
CDR3nt: TGTGCCAGCAGCCAAGACGGGGGGGTTACCTACGAGCAGTACTTC
CDR3aa: CASSQDGGVTYEQYF

v_gene: TRBV27
abundance: -
d_gene: -
j_gene: TRBJ2-3
CDR3nt: TGTGCCAGCATCTACGGGGATACGCAGTATTTT
CDR3aa: CASIYGDTQYF

v_gene: TRBV7-2
abundance: once
d_gene: -
j_gene: TRBJ1-2
CDR3nt: TGTGCCAGCAGCTTACGACAGAACTATGGCTACACCTTC
CDR3aa: CASSLRQNYGYTF

v_gene: TRBV5-4
abundance: -
d_gene: TRBD2
j_gene: TRBJ2-3
CDR3nt: TGTGCCAGCAGCTTGGTTGGCGGGGGGCCCACAGATACGCAGTATTTT
CDR3aa: CASSLVGGGPTDTQYF

v_gene: TRBV19
abundance: -
d_gene: TRBD1
j_gene: TRBJ2-4
CDR3nt: TGTGCCAGTAGTACCTACCTCAGGGGGCGGGCCAAAAACATTCAGTACTTC
CDR3aa: CASSTYLRGRAKNIQYF

v_gene: TRBV7-6
abundance: -
d_gene: TRBD1
j_gene: TRBJ2-5
CDR3nt: TGTGCCAGCAGCTTAATGGACAGGGTCGGTGAGACCCAGTACTTC
CDR3aa: CASSLMDRVGETQYF

v_gene: TRBV29-1
abundance: -
d_gene: TRBD2
j_gene: TRBJ2-5
CDR3nt: TGCAGCGTTGCTCCCGCGACTAGCTGGGAAGAGACCCAGTACTTC
CDR3aa: CSVAPATSWEETQYF

v_gene: TRBV19
abundance: few
d_gene: TRBD1
j_gene: TRBJ1-1
CDR3nt: TGTGCCAGTAGTACTCGGACAGGGCTCCTTACCCAAAACACTGAAGCTTTCTTT
CDR3aa: CASSTRTGLLTQNTEAFF

v_gene: TRBV4-3
abundance: -
d_gene: -
j_gene: TRBJ1-4
CDR3nt: TGCGCCAGCAGCCAAGGGGGCAGGGATAATGAAAAACTGTTTTTT
CDR3aa: CASSQGGRDNEKLFF

v_gene: TRBV11-2
abundance: -
d_gene: TRBD1
j_gene: TRBJ1-3
CDR3nt: TGTGCCAGCGGACTACAGGGGCTTTTGTCGGGAAACACCATATATTTT
CDR3aa: CASGLQGLLSGNTIYF

v_gene: TRBV7-9
abundance: -
d_gene: -
j_gene: TRBJ1-2
CDR3nt: TGTGCCAGCAGCTTAGCGGGGGGGATTGATGGCTACACCTTC
CDR3aa: CASSLAGGIDGYTF

v_gene: TRBV9
abundance: -
d_gene: -
j_gene: TRBJ1-2
CDR3nt: TGTGCCAGCAGCGTAGATGGCAACAACTATGGCTACACCTTC
CDR3aa: CASSVDGNNYGYTF

v_gene: TRBV5-1
abundance: -
d_gene: -
j_gene: TRBJ1-6
CDR3nt: TGCGCCAGCAGAAGTGGCAGGGTGGGATCACCCCTCCACTTT
CDR3aa: CASRSGRVGSPLHF

v_gene: TRBV6-5
abundance: few
d_gene: TRBD1
j_gene: TRBJ1-5
CDR3nt: TGTGCCAGCAGTTACGGACAGGGAGTCCAGCCCCAGCATTTT
CDR3aa: CASSYGQGVQPQHF

v_gene: TRBV19
abundance: -
d_gene: -
j_gene: TRBJ1-5
CDR3nt: TGTGCCAGTAGAACCCACGGGGGGGCCCGATCTTCCCAGCATTTT
CDR3aa: CASRTHGGARSSQHF

v_gene: TRBV2
abundance: once
d_gene: -
j_gene: TRBJ1-3
CDR3nt: TGTGCCAGCACCGGCAGGTCTGGAAACACCATATATTTT
CDR3aa: CASTGRSGNTIYF

v_gene: TRBV9
abundance: -
d_gene: -
j_gene: TRBJ2-1
CDR3nt: TGTGCCAGCAGCCCGGACAACGGAGCAAATGAGCAGTTCTTC
CDR3aa: CASSPDNGANEQFF

v_gene: TRBV27
abundance: -
d_gene: TRBD1
j_gene: TRBJ1-1
CDR3nt: TGTGCCAGCGGACAGGGGAACTTTGACGCTTTCTTT
CDR3aa: CASGQGNFDAFF

v_gene: TRBV5-4
abundance: -
d_gene: TRBD2
j_gene: TRBJ2-3
CDR3nt: TGTGCCAGCAGTTCTCTAGCGGGGGAAAGCACAGATACGCAGTATTTT
CDR3aa: CASSSLAGESTDTQYF

v_gene: TRBV13
abundance: -
d_gene: TRBD1
j_gene: TRBJ2-1
CDR3nt: TGTGCCAGCAGCTTATTTTTCGGGGGACCCCGGGACAGGGCCAACAATGAGCAGTTCTTC
CDR3aa: CASSLFFGGPRDRANNEQFF

v_gene: TRBV4-1
abundance: few
d_gene: TRBD1
j_gene: TRBJ1-4
CDR3nt: TGCGCCAGCAGCCGGGACAGTAGTGAAAAACTGTTTTTT
CDR3aa: CASSRDSSEKLFF

v_gene: TRBV7-8
abundance: -
d_gene: TRBD1
j_gene: TRBJ1-2
CDR3nt: TGTGCCAGCAGCTTAGACCCCGGACAGGGGAAAGGCTACACCTTC
CDR3aa: CASSLDPGQGKGYTF

v_gene: TRBV7-6
abundance: -
d_gene: -
j_gene: TRBJ1-6
CDR3nt: TGTGCCAGCAGCTCGAATACTCCTCCAGGGGAATTGGGTTCACCCCTCCACTTT
CDR3aa: CASSSNTPPGELGSPLHF

v_gene: TRBV19
abundance: once
d_gene: -
j_gene: TRBJ1-5
CDR3nt: TGTGCCAGTAGTATAGAGGTGGGGGGAAATCAGCCCCAGCATTTT
CDR3aa: CASSIEVGGNQPQHF

v_gene: TRBV7-2
abundance: -
d_gene: TRBD2
j_gene: TRBJ2-2
CDR3nt: TGTGCCAGCAGCTTAGCAGCGGGGGGGCCCGGGGAGCTGTTTTTT
CDR3aa: CASSLAAGGPGELFF

v_gene: TRBV10-1
abundance: -
d_gene: -
j_gene: TRBJ2-7
CDR3nt: TGCGCCAGCAGTGAGTCGGGCACTAGTTACGAGCAGTACTTC
CDR3aa: CASSESGTSYEQYF

v_gene: TRBV7-9
abundance: -
d_gene: -
j_gene: TRBJ1-2
CDR3nt: TGTGCCAGCAGCTTAGGAACACAAGGCTACACCTTC
CDR3aa: CASSLGTQGYTF

v_gene: TRBV19
abundance: -
d_gene: -
j_gene: TRBJ1-2
CDR3nt: TGTGCCAGTAGTGGACGACAGCATTATGGCTACACCTTC
CDR3aa: CASSGRQHYGYTF

v_gene: TRBV14
abundance: -
d_gene: TRBD1
j_gene: TRBJ2-1
CDR3nt: TGTGCCAGCAGCCACACAGGGGGCTTTAGCAATGAGCAGTTCTTC
CDR3aa: CASSHTGGFSNEQFF

v_gene: TRBV7-8
abundance: -
d_gene: -
j_gene: TRBJ1-1
CDR3nt: TGTGCCAGCAGCTTAGCGCCTAGGGGCACTGAAGCTTTCTTT
CDR3aa: CASSLAPRGTEAFF

v_gene: TRBV9
abundance: -
d_gene: TRBD2
j_gene: TRBJ2-1
CDR3nt: TGTGCCAGCAGCGTAGGACCGGGGGGAACGAATGAGCAGTTCTTC
CDR3aa: CASSVGPGGTNEQFF

v_gene: TRBV19
abundance: -
d_gene: -
j_gene: TRBJ1-6
CDR3nt: TGTGCCAGTAGGCTGACAGGAGGACGGAATTCACCCCTCCACTTT
CDR3aa: CASRLTGGRNSPLHF

v_gene: TRBV29-1
abundance: few
d_gene: TRBD1
j_gene: TRBJ2-5
CDR3nt: TGCAGCGTTGGACAGGGGTTCCAAGAGACCCAGTACTTC
CDR3aa: CSVGQGFQETQYF

v_gene: TRBV19
abundance: -
d_gene: -
j_gene: TRBJ1-2
CDR3nt: TGTGCCAGTAGTATAGTTATCGGACAGAACTATGGCTACACCTTC
CDR3aa: CASSIVIGQNYGYTF

v_gene: TRBV5-6
abundance: few
d_gene: -
j_gene: TRBJ1-4
CDR3nt: TGTGCCAGCAGCTTATGGGCCTTTGATGAGAAACTGTTTTTT
CDR3aa: CASSLWAFDEKLFF

v_gene: TRBV4-3
abundance: once
d_gene: -
j_gene: TRBJ2-2
CDR3nt: TGCGCCAGCAGCCACCTCAGAGGGGGGGATTACACCGGGGAGCTGTTTTTT
CDR3aa: CASSHLRGGDYTGELFF

v_gene: TRBV6-5
abundance: -
d_gene: -
j_gene: TRBJ2-3
CDR3nt: TGTGCCAGCAGCTACATACAAACATCAGATACGCAGTATTTT
CDR3aa: CASSYIQTSDTQYF

v_gene: TRBV7-9
abundance: few
d_gene: TRBD1
j_gene: TRBJ1-1
CDR3nt: TGTGCCAGCAGGGGGATCAGGGGGCGTACTGAAGCTTTCTTT
CDR3aa: CASRGIRGRTEAFF

v_gene: TRBV4-2
abundance: -
d_gene: TRBD2
j_gene: TRBJ2-1
CDR3nt: TGTGCCAGCAGCCAAGCTAGCCGAGCGGGGGTGAATGAGCAGTTCTTC
CDR3aa: CASSQASRAGVNEQFF

v_gene: TRBV4-1
abundance: -
d_gene: TRBD2
j_gene: TRBJ2-1
CDR3nt: TGCGCCAGCAGCCAGGAGGGACTAGCGGGTCCTGATGAGCAGTTCTTC
CDR3aa: CASSQEGLAGPDEQFF

v_gene: TRBV5-4
abundance: -
d_gene: TRBD1
j_gene: TRBJ2-7
CDR3nt: TGTGCCAGCAGCCAGGACAGGCATCCCTACGAGCAGTACTTC
CDR3aa: CASSQDRHPYEQYF

v_gene: TRBV4-1
abundance: -
d_gene: TRBD1
j_gene: TRBJ1-2
CDR3nt: TGCGCCAGCAGCCAAGTCTATTTTTCGGACAGGCCGAACTATGGCTACACCTTC
CDR3aa: CASSQVYFSDRPNYGYTF

v_gene: TRBV15
abundance: -
d_gene: TRBD2
j_gene: TRBJ2-1
CDR3nt: TGTGCCACCAGCAGAGACTTGCGGGGGGGCTCCTACAATGAGCAGTTCTTC
CDR3aa: CATSRDLRGGSYNEQFF

v_gene: TRBV7-2
abundance: -
d_gene: TRBD2
j_gene: TRBJ2-5
CDR3nt: TGTGCCAGCAGCTTAACGGGGGGGCGGCAAGAGACCCAGTACTTC
CDR3aa: CASSLTGGRQETQYF

v_gene: TRBV11-3
abundance: -
d_gene: -
j_gene: TRBJ2-7
CDR3nt: TGTGCCAGCAGCTTGGAACCAGGTGGATTTAACGAGCAGTACTTC
CDR3aa: CASSLEPGGFNEQYF

v_gene: TRBV19
abundance: -
d_gene: -
j_gene: TRBJ2-1
CDR3nt: TGTGCCAGTAGCCCCCCAGATCTAGCGACGGGGAATGAGCAGTTCTTC
CDR3aa: CASSPPDLATGNEQFF

v_gene: TRBV5-4
abundance: -
d_gene: TRBD1
j_gene: TRBJ1-4
CDR3nt: TGTGCCAGCAGCACACGGGGACAGGGGGATGAAAAACTGTTTTTT
CDR3aa: CASSTRGQGDEKLFF

v_gene: TRBV6-1
abundance: -
d_gene: TRBD1
j_gene: TRBJ1-2
CDR3nt: TGTGCCAGCAGTAGAGCAATGACAGGGAACTATGGCTACACCTTC
CDR3aa: CASSRAMTGNYGYTF

v_gene: TRBV9
abundance: -
d_gene: TRBD2
j_gene: TRBJ2-2
CDR3nt: TGTGCCAGCAGTGGGACTAGCGGCGGGGAGCTGTTTTTT
CDR3aa: CASSGTSGGELFF

v_gene: TRBV27
abundance: -
d_gene: TRBD1
j_gene: TRBJ1-4
CDR3nt: TGTGCCAGCAGTGGACAGGGGGATGAAAAACTGTTTTTT
CDR3aa: CASSGQGDEKLFF